This T cell receptor (beta chain) was recovered during a study of T cell responses to AZD1222 COVID-19 vaccine. General study points: Possibly, clonal diversity was underestimated; donors were largely white British and included more females.

Note on this clone: Its antigen is as yet unknown.

Germline-derived CDR1 and CDR2 are MNHEY and SMNVEV (reference sequence). Deletions cut 6 bases from V and 3 bases from J, with 15 bases between. This CDR3 region has 14 residues. Assay used: immunoSEQ multiplex PCR; TCRdb lists only in-frame clones, some missing. The table lists 150,000 to 200,000 clones, about 92% of them singletons. V usage is TRBV27 and J usage is TRBJ2-7; the D call may be TRBD1 or TRBD2 (5 bases each). This TCR was sampled from an adult in good health. The sample in question was peripheral blood, obtained on day 0 of AZD1222 vaccination. Here the CDR3 reads CASRWGWENYEQYF. The CDR3 nucleotides are TGTGCCAGCAGGTGGGGGTGGGAAAACTACGAGCAGTACTTC.